These 30 T cell receptor beta chains were all obtained from the same sample, sequenced in a study of cytotoxic CD8 clonotypes in ibrutinib-treated CLL. Using immunoSEQ multiplex PCR, the repertoire was profiled, and TCRdb retains in-frame clones only, with some absent. The table has 190,000 or so clones, about 72% seen once. The sample was PBMCs, taken after 24 months of ibrutinib treatment. These receptors were collected from a human donor with chronic lymphocytic leukemia.

The chain employs TRBV5-1 and TRBJ1-1; D not certain. Trimming removed 0 bases from V and 1 base from J, with 10 bases in between. The CDR3 loop spans 15 amino acids. Germline assignment: CDR1 SGHRS and CDR2 YFSETQ. For the CDR3, the DNA is TGCGCCAGCAGCTTGGCTTTTCCTGGGAACACTGAAGCTTTCTTT. This gives the protein CASSLAFPGNTEAFF. Full variable domain (missing parts from reference TRBV5-1 and TRBJ1-1): KAGVTQTPRYLIKTRGQQVTLSCSPISGHRSVSWYQQTPGQGLQFLFEYFSETQRNKGNFPGRFSGRQFSNSRSEMNVSTLELGDSALYLCASSLAFPGNTEAFFGQGTRLTVV.

The genes are TRBV27 and TRBJ2-1; 13 bases line up with TRBD2. Germline CDR1 and CDR2: MNHEY and SMNVEV (reference sequence). The CDR3 contains 17 residues. V lost 2 bases to trimming and J lost 1 base; unmatched junction nucleotides: 2. The DNA of the CDR3 is TGTGCCAGCAGTTTAGGGACTAGCGGGACTTCCTACAATGAGCAGTTCTTC. It is translated as CASSLGTSGTSYNEQFF.

This clone was counted between two and nine times. The chain is built from TRBV19 and TRBJ1-2; 10 bases agree with TRBD1. The CDR3 is made up of 15 amino acids. Germline lookup yields CDR1 LNHDA and CDR2 SQIVND (reference sequence). V shed 6 bases and J 2 bases; nucleotides not matched to a gene: 6. The CDR3 DNA reads as TGTGCCAGTAGGGTAGGGACAGGGGAAAACTATGGCTACACCTTC. Translating gives CASRVGTGENYGYTF.

This clone was counted only a few times. This chain uses TRBV18 with TRBJ1-5; D uncertain. This CDR3 spans 14 amino acids. V lost 3 bases to trimming and J lost 7 bases, with 13 bases between them. Germline assignment: CDR1 KGHSH and CDR2 LQKENI. CDR3 DNA: TGTGCCAGCTCACCGTTCAAGGGTGTACAGCCCCAGCATTTT. Its translation is CASSPFKGVQPQHF.

This clone was seen only a few times. The chain carries TRBV10-3 and TRBJ2-7; 7 bases line up with TRBD1. CDR1 and CDR2 from the germline V gene are ENHRY and SYGVKD. V shed 6 bases, J shed 3 bases, and the junction held 5 bases outside the gene matches. The CDR3 contains 13 residues. The chain's CDR3 is CAISWDRFYEQYF. In nucleotides, the CDR3 is TGTGCCATCAGCTGGGACAGATTCTACGAGCAGTACTTC.

The V call is TRBV4-1, the J call TRBJ2-1; possibly TRBD1 or TRBD2 for D (5 bases each). CDR1 MGHRA and CDR2 YSYEKL come from the germline V gene. The CDR3 covers 16 residues. Trimming stripped 1 base from V and 0 bases from J, with 10 bases between. The CDR3: CASSQARDGSYNEQFF. Written as DNA, the CDR3 is TGCGCCAGCAGCCAAGCTCGGGACGGCTCCTACAATGAGCAGTTCTTC.

The chain's CDR3 is CASSLSDRVYNEKLFF. The CDR3 DNA sequence: TGTGCCAGCAGCCTAAGCGACAGGGTCTATAATGAAAAACTGTTTTTT. The rearrangement uses TRBV12-1 and TRBJ1-4; the DNA was not used to check the table's D call, TRBD1. TRBV12-1 is marked as a pseudogene. This CDR3 has 16 amino acids.

The chain links TRBV6-5 to TRBJ2-5; 9 nucleotides line up with TRBD1. Germline values: CDR1 MNHEY, CDR2 SVGAGI. The CDR3 contains 14 residues. Losses at the gene ends were 2 bases for V and 7 bases for J; bases not matched to a gene: 5. The CDR3 nucleotides read TGTGCCAGCAGTTACATGACAGGGGGGGCGACCCAGTACTTC. Translation: CASSYMTGGATQYF.

The genes are TRBV28 and TRBJ2-7, with D possibly TRBD1 on 5 matching bases. CDR1 and CDR2 from the germline V gene are MDHEN and SYDVKM. The CDR3 extends over 15 amino acids. V lost 2 bases, J lost 2 bases, and 13 bases lay in between. The DNA for the CDR3 is TGTGCCAGCAGTTTAATGGGGCTGGCGGCCTACGAGCAGTACTTC. Its protein is CASSLMGLAAYEQYF.

The table lists this clone with a few counts. CDR3 in amino acids: CASSRTAYMNTEAFF. CDR3 sequence (DNA): TGTGCCAGCAGCAGGACAGCCTACATGAACACTGAAGCTTTCTTT. V is TRBV6-5 and J is TRBJ1-1; D is perhaps TRBD1 (6 bases). Germline CDR1 reads MNHEY; CDR2 reads SVGAGI. Trimming shortened V by 6 bases and J by 0 bases, and 14 bases separated the two germline ends. The CDR3 runs 15 residues.

This clone was picked up one time. This chain links TRBV11-2 with TRBJ1-2; D unresolved. Germline CDR1 is SGHAT and CDR2 is FQNNGV. The V and J ends lost 1 base and 5 bases respectively, with 11 bases between them. This CDR3 comprises 14 residues. In DNA form, the CDR3 reads TGTGCCAGCAGCTTAGGGTCCTTCTCATATGGCTACACCTTC. It yields the protein CASSLGSFSYGYTF.

The rearrangement uses TRBV7-3 and TRBJ2-3, with a tentative D call TRBD2 (6 bases). V dropped 2 bases and J dropped 6 bases, with 15 bases sitting between them. CDR3 length: 15 residues. Germline V gives CDR1 SGHTA, CDR2 FQGTGA. CDR3 in amino acids: CASSLGPARGDTQYF. The CDR3 region has the DNA TGTGCCAGCAGCTTAGGACCCGCCCGGGGGGATACGCAGTATTTT.

The V gene is TRBV6-1, the J gene TRBJ2-1; 9 nucleotides align to TRBD1. The CDR3 covers 14 residues. The ends lost 8 bases at V and 7 bases at J; junction bases unmatched: 9. CDR1 and CDR2 from the germline V gene are MNHNS and SASEGT. CDR3 protein: CASETGGAWNEQFF. The CDR3, as DNA: TGTGCCAGCGAAACAGGGGGCGCTTGGAATGAGCAGTTCTTC.

As regards this clone: At one of its ends the junction is not consistent with the germline gene, which may arise from a read error. This sequence joins TRBV7-2 and TRBJ2-5, with TRBD2 matching 7 bases. CDR1 and CDR2 from the germline V gene are SGHTA and FQGNSA. CDR3 size: 14 residues. For the CDR3, the DNA is TGTGCCAGCAGCTCAAGCGGGACTCAAGAGATCCAGTACTTC. Amino acid sequence: CASSSSGTQEIQYF.

This clone was counted a few times. The rearrangement joins TRBV5-8 to TRBJ2-7, with 11 bases that match TRBD1. CDR3 length equals 15 residues. Per the germline V gene, CDR1 is SGHTS and CDR2 is YDEGEE. V lost 5 bases and J lost 6; bases outside the gene matches: 10. The CDR3 DNA follows: TGTGCCAGCAGGCAAGCGGGACAGGGGGTTCTCGAGCAGTACTTC. Translated, it gives CASRQAGQGVLEQYF.

This clone turned up a few times. The chain's CDR3 is CASSHTLPGGEQFF. In nucleotides, the CDR3 is TGTGCCAGCAGTCATACCCTCCCCGGAGGTGAGCAGTTCTTC. The rearrangement links TRBV27 to TRBJ2-1; TRBD2 might be the D (5 bases). V shed 5 bases and J shed 9 bases, with 17 bases lying between them. This CDR3 has 14 residues. Germline loops: CDR1 MNHEY, CDR2 SMNVEV (reference sequence).

This clone came up a few times. The genes are TRBV5-5 and TRBJ1-5, with D hard to call. V dropped 0 bases and J dropped 5 bases, with 9 bases sitting between them. The CDR3 spans 14 residues. CDR1 is SGHKS, CDR2 YYEKEE, per germline (reference sequence). The CDR3 here is CASSLAEEYQPQHF. The CDR3, as DNA: TGTGCCAGCAGCTTGGCCGAGGAGTATCAGCCCCAGCATTTT.

This chain links TRBV27 with TRBJ1-5; TRBD1 matches at 7 bases. The V and J ends lost 5 bases and 4 bases, in that order; junction bases with no gene match: 5. The CDR3 length is 14 residues. The germline gives CDR1 MNHEY, CDR2 SMNVEV (reference sequence). CDR3 nucleotides: TGTGCCAGCAGTCGAGGACAGGATAATCAGCCCCAGCATTTT. Protein: CASSRGQDNQPQHF.

J is TRBJ2-3 and V is TRBV2; weak D call: TRBD1 (5 bases). V was shortened by 4 bases and J by 2 bases, with 16 bases between the two germline ends. Per germline, CDR1 SNHLY and CDR2 FYNNEI. The CDR3 runs to 16 residues. The CDR3 loop is CASSVDSIRLTDTQYF. CDR3 coding DNA: TGTGCCAGCAGTGTAGACAGTATCCGCCTCACAGATACGCAGTATTTT.

The J gene is TRBJ2-5, the V gene TRBV4-2; 9 nucleotides agree with TRBD2. CDR3 length: 15 amino acids. Germline lookup yields CDR1 LGHNA and CDR2 YNFKEQ. V lost 0 bases to trimming and J lost 5 bases; unmatched junction nucleotides: 4. The CDR3 nucleotides are TGTGCCAGCAGCCAAGACCGACTAGCGGTTGAGACCCAGTACTTC. It yields the protein CASSQDRLAVETQYF.

The chain links TRBV30 to TRBJ1-5; maybe TRBD1 (5 bases). CDR1 is GTSNPN, CDR2 SVGIG, per germline (reference sequence). The germline V and J ends were trimmed by 2 bases and 5 bases, with 22 bases remaining between them. The CDR3 runs to 17 residues. This CDR3 is CAWSIDGQGMGDQPQHF. In DNA, the CDR3 is TGTGCCTGGAGTATAGATGGGCAGGGTATGGGGGATCAGCCCCAGCATTTT.

This clone was recorded a few times. The V call is TRBV27, the J call TRBJ2-1; D call uncertain. In germline, CDR1 is MNHEY, CDR2 SMNVEV (reference sequence). The CDR3 loop spans 11 amino acids. The V gene lost 8 bases and the J gene lost 6 bases, with 8 bases spanning the gap. CDR3 DNA: TGTGCCAGCGGAAGAGGCAATGAGCAGTTCTTC. It specifies CASGRGNEQFF.

V is TRBV5-4 and J is TRBJ2-5; perhaps TRBD2 as D (5 bases). The DNA end favors TRBJ2-7, so the J call may be wrong. Germline V CDR1 and CDR2: SGHNT, YYREEE (reference sequence). The CDR3 has 15 amino acids. CDR3 sequence (DNA): TGTGCCAGCAGCTTGGCGCTTGGGAGCTCCTACGAGCAGTACTTC. This translates into CASSLALGSSYEQYF.

V usage is TRBV27 and J usage is TRBJ2-2; a weak D match, TRBD2 (6 bases). Looked up from germline, CDR1 is MNHEY and CDR2 is SMNVEV (reference sequence). Trimming left V 5 bases short and J 3 bases short, with 13 bases between. The CDR3 totals 15 residues. CDR3 sequence reads: CASSPSGGDTGELFF. CDR3 coding DNA: TGTGCCAGCAGTCCCAGTGGAGGGGACACCGGGGAGCTGTTTTTT.

The CDR3 loop reads CASSFGGRTEAFF. The CDR3 DNA follows: TGTGCCAGCAGCTTTGGGGGTCGCACTGAAGCTTTCTTT. The chain links TRBV7-2 to TRBJ1-1; D may be TRBD1 (5 bases). Germline CDR1 and CDR2: SGHTA and FQGNSA. This CDR3 spans 13 amino acids. V shed 3 bases and J shed 4 bases, with 9 bases lying between them.

The chain has TRBV7-3 and TRBJ2-7; maybe TRBD2 (6 bases). Trimming cost V 5 bases and J 6 bases, with 17 bases left between them. This CDR3 has 14 residues. Per the germline V gene, CDR1 is SGHTA and CDR2 is FQGTGA. CDR3 protein: CASSPNPRGSEQYF. The CDR3 DNA sequence: TGTGCCAGCAGCCCCAACCCACGGGGGTCCGAGCAGTACTTC.

This rearrangement joins TRBV7-2 to TRBJ1-4, with D possibly matching TRBD1 (5 bases). This CDR3 is 15 amino acids long. Germline V lookup: CDR1 SGHTA, CDR2 FQGNSA. V was trimmed by 5 bases and J by 0 bases, leaving 10 bases between them. The CDR3 protein is CASSLRGPTNEKLFF. CDR3 coding DNA: TGTGCCAGCAGCCTCCGGGGCCCAACTAATGAAAAACTGTTTTTT.

The rearrangement joins TRBV27 to TRBJ2-3; D is tentatively TRBD1 or TRBD2 (6 bases each). V dropped 4 bases and J dropped 8 bases, with 10 bases sitting between them. CDR1 and CDR2 from the germline V gene are MNHEY and SMNVEV (reference sequence). The CDR3 is made up of 12 amino acids. For the CDR3, the DNA is TGTGCCAGCAGTTGGGGGGCTGGTACGCAGTATTTT. Its translation is CASSWGAGTQYF.

This clone was seen only once. DNA of the CDR3: TGTGCCTGGAACCTACGAGGGGGTAAAGGGGCTTTCTTT. Protein product: CAWNLRGGKGAFF. The chain recombines TRBV30 with TRBJ1-1; a possible D gene is TRBD1 (6 bases). The CDR3 spans 13 residues. Trimming cost V 4 bases and J 11 bases, with 20 bases left between them. Germline-derived CDR1 and CDR2 are GTSNPN and SVGIG (reference sequence).

The rearrangement uses TRBV11-3 and TRBJ1-2; perhaps TRBD1 as D (5 bases). The CDR3 covers 13 residues. Trimming pared 3 bases from V and 7 bases from J, leaving 12 bases between. CDR1 is SGHNT and CDR2 is YENEEA in the germline V gene. The CDR3 loop reads CASSFRGPGGYTF. The CDR3 DNA is TGTGCCAGCAGCTTTAGGGGTCCCGGTGGCTACACCTTC.